A single sample gave rise to the 12 T cell receptor beta chains below, sequenced in a study of cytomegalovirus exposure and HLA in healthy donors. Clones were sequenced by immunoSEQ multiplex PCR, and TCRdb holds only the in-frame ones, with some missing. The sample includes over 100,000 clones, roughly 90% of them seen just once. Sequenced input: PBMCs. Source of these receptors: a woman aged 18-29 years in good health and CMV-seropositive.

The V gene is TRBV7-2, the J gene TRBJ1-2; possibly TRBD1 for D (6 bases). The CDR3 is made up of 13 amino acids. V lost 3 bases to trimming and J lost 7 bases, with 12 bases between them. CDR1 and CDR2 (germline): SGHTA, FQGNSA. Here the CDR3 DNA reads TGTGCCAGCAGCTTTCCTAACAGGGTTGGCTACACCTTC. Protein product: CASSFPNRVGYTF.

This chain uses TRBV7-3 with TRBJ1-1; D is perhaps TRBD1 (5 bases). V lost 1 base to trimming and J lost 5 bases, with 11 bases between them. The CDR3 has 14 residues. From germline, CDR1 is SGHTA and CDR2 FQGTGA. DNA for the CDR3: TGTGCCAGCAGCTTAAACGCGGGGCTGACTGAAGCTTTCTTT. This translates into CASSLNAGLTEAFF.

The V gene is TRBV18, the J gene TRBJ2-7; maybe TRBD1 (5 bases). The germline gives CDR1 KGHSH, CDR2 LQKENI. The V end was cut by 5 bases, the J end by 1 base, with 12 bases between. The CDR3 covers 14 residues. For the CDR3, the DNA is TGTGCCAGCTCAGAAGAGACAGTATCCTACGAGCAGTACTTC. The encoded protein is CASSEETVSYEQYF.

This chain uses TRBV7-9 with TRBJ2-3; 9 nucleotides line up with TRBD2. V shed 4 bases and J 3 bases; nucleotides not matched to a gene: 11. This CDR3 is 17 amino acids long. Germline CDR1 is SEHNR and CDR2 is FQNEAQ (reference sequence). CDR3 in DNA: TGTGCCAGCAGCTCCCCCTTTGCGGGAGGGCATACAGATACGCAGTATTTT. It codes for CASSSPFAGGHTDTQYF.

The chain recombines TRBV30 with TRBJ1-2; a weak D match, TRBD1 (5 bases). This CDR3 is 13 amino acids long. The V and J ends lost 3 bases and 8 bases respectively, with 16 bases between them. CDR1 and CDR2 from the germline V gene are GTSNPN and SVGIG (reference sequence). The chain's CDR3 is CAWRAGLIIGYTF. Written as DNA, the CDR3 is TGTGCCTGGAGGGCGGGACTGATCATCGGCTACACCTTC.

The V gene is TRBV6-5, the J gene TRBJ1-1, with D possibly matching TRBD1 (6 bases). V lost 5 bases and J lost 7, with 17 bases in between. The CDR3 contains 14 residues. Germline CDR1 and CDR2: MNHEY and SVGAGI. The CDR3 sequence: CASSMTGYYNEAFF. CDR3 coding DNA: TGTGCCAGCAGTATGACAGGATATTACAATGAAGCTTTCTTT.

V usage is TRBV7-6 and J usage is TRBJ2-5, with 8 bases identical to TRBD2. The CDR3 length is 13 residues. V shed 5 bases, J shed 4 bases, and the junction held 3 bases outside the gene matches. Germline CDR1 and CDR2: SGHVS and FNYEAQ. The CDR3 DNA follows: TGTGCCAGCAGCCAAAGCGGGAGAGAGACCCAGTACTTC. Translation: CASSQSGRETQYF.

This sequence joins TRBV4-3 and TRBJ2-5; tentatively, D is TRBD2 (7 bases). Germline-derived CDR1 and CDR2 are LGHNA and YSLEER. This CDR3 has 16 residues. Trimming removed 0 bases from V and 5 bases from J, with 16 bases in between. The CDR3 reads CASSQELRGGGETQYF. CDR3 sequence (DNA): TGCGCCAGCAGCCAAGAGTTAAGGGGAGGGGGGGAGACCCAGTACTTC.

The chain has TRBV27 and TRBJ2-4, with 8 bases that match TRBD1. The CDR3 contains 13 residues. From germline, CDR1 is MNHEY and CDR2 SMNVEV (reference sequence). Trimming cost V 8 bases and J 7 bases; bases outside gene matches: 7. The CDR3 region has the DNA TGTGCCAGCGGCCCAGACAGGGGTAACATTCAGTACTTC. Amino acid sequence: CASGPDRGNIQYF.

This clone appeared once. The chain employs TRBV18 and TRBJ2-7; TRBD1 matches 10 bases. V was pared by 0 bases and J by 7 bases, with 6 bases of the junction left unmatched. The CDR3 runs 15 residues. Germline V CDR1 and CDR2: KGHSH, LQKENI. CDR3 residues: CASSPPGQGHREQYF. DNA of the CDR3: TGTGCCAGCTCACCACCGGGACAGGGGCACCGGGAGCAGTACTTC.

V is TRBV11-2 and J is TRBJ2-2; D ambiguous. The CDR3 has 17 amino acids. V lost 6 bases, J lost 5 bases, and 22 bases lay in between. CDR1 is SGHAT, CDR2 FQNNGV, per germline. The CDR3: CASRSLRKGARTGELFF. CDR3 bases: TGTGCCAGCAGATCTCTTAGAAAAGGCGCTAGAACCGGGGAGCTGTTTTTT.

The chain uses TRBV15 and TRBJ2-1, with 9 bases identical to TRBD1. Germline CDR1 reads LNHNV; CDR2 reads YYDKDF (reference sequence). Trimming took 1 base from V and 8 from J; bases not matched to a gene: 9. There are 16 residues in the CDR3. The CDR3, as DNA: TGTGCCACCAGCAGAGGGCCGGGACAGGGTCTCGATGAGCAGTTCTTC. It specifies CATSRGPGQGLDEQFF.